This T cell receptor (beta chain) was sequenced during a study of shared clonotypes between healthy human individuals. Study at large: Donors were two women and a few men aged 18 to 49.

The method was immunoSEQ multiplex PCR; TCRdb's version includes in-frame clones alone and lacks a portion of them. The sample contains over 850,000 clones, approximately 80% of which appear only once. Trimming cost V 5 bases and J 4 bases, with 15 bases left between them. The CDR3 sequence is 14 residues long. Germline lookup yields CDR1 ENHRY and CDR2 SYGVKD. Sequenced material: memory CD4+ T cells from PBMCs. Sample subset: CD45RA-negative fraction. The origin of this receptor is a man aged 18 to 29 in good health. Some clones in this sample may be carry-over from other donors' samples. The rearrangement uses TRBV10-3 and TRBJ2-7; tentatively, D is TRBD1 (6 bases). CDR3 nucleotides: TGTGCCATCAGTAACAGGGTGTTGCCTTACGAGCAGTACTTC. This translates into CAISNRVLPYEQYF.